The source of this T cell receptor (beta chain) is a study of T cells in women clearing cervical HPV infection. For the study at large: Women with histologically confirmed HPV16-related CIN3 or worse, 2 with invasive cancer, served as cases.

The germline V gene encodes CDR1 DFQATT and CDR2 SNEGSKA (reference sequence). This CDR3 has 14 residues. The V end was cut by 5 bases, the J end by 1 base, with 9 bases between. A note on this clone: Its target is unknown. The sequenced fragment ends 3 residues before the CDR3 boundary, so the rest is inferred from the germline J gene.

Clones were sequenced by immunoSEQ multiplex PCR, and TCRdb holds only the in-frame ones, with some missing. The sample has around 17,000 clones. Whole-study results and caveats: TRBV6-7 relative abundance averaged roughly 0.1% in cases and 0.15% to 0.2% in controls. A classifier using richness and V gene abundances reached an AUC of roughly 0.8.

The sample comprised blood buffy coat. V gene TRBV20-1 combines with J gene TRBJ2-6; the D gene is possibly TRBD1 (7 bases). This TCR derives from a woman aged 18-70 years with a cervical HPV16 infection that either progressed to CIN3+ or cleared (not recorded which). The DNA read from the CDR3 is TGCAGTGCTTCAGGGGGGTCTGGGGCCAACGTC. It encodes CSASGGSGANV. The CDR3 as a whole reads CSASGGSGANVLTF.